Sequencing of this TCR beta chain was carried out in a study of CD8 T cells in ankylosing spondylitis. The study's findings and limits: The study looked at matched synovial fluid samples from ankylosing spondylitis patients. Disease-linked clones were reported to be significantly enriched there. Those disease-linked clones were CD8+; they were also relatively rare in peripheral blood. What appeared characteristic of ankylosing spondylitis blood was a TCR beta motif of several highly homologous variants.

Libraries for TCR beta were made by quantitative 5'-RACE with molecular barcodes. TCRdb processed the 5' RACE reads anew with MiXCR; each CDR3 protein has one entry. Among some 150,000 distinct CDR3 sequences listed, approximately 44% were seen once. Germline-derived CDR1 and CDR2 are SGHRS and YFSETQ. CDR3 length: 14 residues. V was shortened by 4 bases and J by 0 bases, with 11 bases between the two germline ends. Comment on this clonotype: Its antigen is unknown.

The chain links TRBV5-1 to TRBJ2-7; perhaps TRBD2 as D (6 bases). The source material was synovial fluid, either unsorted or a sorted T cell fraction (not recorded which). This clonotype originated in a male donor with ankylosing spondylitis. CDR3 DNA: TGCGCCAGCAGCGAACGCGGGAACTCCTACGAGCAGTACTTC. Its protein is CASSERGNSYEQYF.